The clone carrying this TCR beta chain was counted between two and nine times. The antigen remains unidentified. The source of the sample is a study of blood T cells in healthy people across ages. Alongside a J-beta primer mix, a sample-barcoded 5' primer served in a second PCR lasting about 7 to 12 cycles. TCRdb re-derived calls from the 5' RACE reads in MiXCR, one entry per CDR3 protein. Of about 1.8 million distinct CDR3 sequences in the sample, roughly 50% were seen once. V lost 4 bases to trimming and J lost 2 bases, with 8 bases between them. This CDR3 region has 13 residues. General study findings and limits: Both naive CD4+ cell counts and diversity were greater in long-lived donors than in aged donors.

The chain is built from TRBV12-3 or TRBV12-4 and TRBJ1-2; D remains unclear. The clonotype was recovered from a woman aged 40 to 50 in good health. The sample consisted of blood. The chain's CDR3 is CASSWVGNYGYTF. The DNA of the CDR3 is TGTGCCAGCAGTTGGGTAGGGAACTATGGCTACACCTTC.